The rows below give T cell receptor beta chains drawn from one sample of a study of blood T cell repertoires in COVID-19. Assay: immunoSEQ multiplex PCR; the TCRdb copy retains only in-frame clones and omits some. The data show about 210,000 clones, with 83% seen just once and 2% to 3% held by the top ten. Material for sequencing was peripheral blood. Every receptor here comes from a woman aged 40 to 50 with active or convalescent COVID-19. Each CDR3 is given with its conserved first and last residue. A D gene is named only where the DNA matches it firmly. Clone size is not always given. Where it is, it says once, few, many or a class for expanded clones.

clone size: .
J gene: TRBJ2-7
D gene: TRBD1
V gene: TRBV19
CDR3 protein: CASSSGQGYEQYF
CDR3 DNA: TGTGCCAGTAGTTCGGGACAGGGTTACGAGCAGTACTTC

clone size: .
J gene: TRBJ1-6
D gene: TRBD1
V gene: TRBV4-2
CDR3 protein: CASSHARQGSDSPLHF
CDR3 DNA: TGTGCCAGCAGCCATGCGAGACAGGGTTCGGATTCACCCCTCCACTTT

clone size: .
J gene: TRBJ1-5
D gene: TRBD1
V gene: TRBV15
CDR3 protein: CATSRDLTGDQPQHF
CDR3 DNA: TGTGCCACCAGCAGAGACTTGACAGGGGATCAGCCCCAGCATTTT

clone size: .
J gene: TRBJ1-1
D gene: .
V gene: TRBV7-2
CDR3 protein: CASSLEGAVTEAFF
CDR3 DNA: TGTGCCAGCAGCTTAGAAGGGGCGGTAACTGAAGCTTTCTTT

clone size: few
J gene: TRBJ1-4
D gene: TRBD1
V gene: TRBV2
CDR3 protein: CASKYRGQEKLFF
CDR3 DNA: TGTGCCAGCAAATACAGGGGGCAGGAAAAACTGTTTTTT

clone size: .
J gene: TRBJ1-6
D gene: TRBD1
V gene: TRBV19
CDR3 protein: CASSILTGGNSPLHF
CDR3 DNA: TGTGCCAGTAGTATTCTGACAGGGGGTAATTCACCCCTCCACTTT

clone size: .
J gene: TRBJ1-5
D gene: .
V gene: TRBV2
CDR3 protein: CASREGLNSNQPQHF
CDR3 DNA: TGTGCCAGCAGGGAAGGACTGAATAGCAATCAGCCCCAGCATTTT

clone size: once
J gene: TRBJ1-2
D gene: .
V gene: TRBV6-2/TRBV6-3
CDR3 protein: CASSYRDTYTRRLGYTF
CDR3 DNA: TGTGCCAGCAGTTACCGGGACACTTACACCCGCCGCCTTGGCTACACCTTC

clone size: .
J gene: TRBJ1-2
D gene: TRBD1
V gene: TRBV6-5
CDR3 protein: CAVTGGANGYTF
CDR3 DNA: TGTGCCGTTACAGGGGGCGCAAATGGCTACACCTTC

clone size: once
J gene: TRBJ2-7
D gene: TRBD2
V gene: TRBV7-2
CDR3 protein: CASSFLGTTSYEQYF
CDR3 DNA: TGTGCCAGCAGCTTCTTGGGGACTACTAGCTACGAGCAGTACTTC

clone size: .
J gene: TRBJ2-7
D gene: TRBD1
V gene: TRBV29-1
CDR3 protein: CSVGRDSPYEQYF
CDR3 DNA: TGCAGCGTTGGTCGGGACAGCCCCTACGAGCAGTACTTC

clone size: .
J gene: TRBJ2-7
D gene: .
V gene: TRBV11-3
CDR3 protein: CASSPSHTYEQYF
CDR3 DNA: TGTGCCAGCAGCCCTTCCCACACCTACGAGCAGTACTTC

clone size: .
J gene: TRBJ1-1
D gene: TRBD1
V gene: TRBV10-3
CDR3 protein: CAISDSRTGGNTEAFF
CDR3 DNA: TGTGCCATCAGTGACTCCCGGACAGGGGGCAACACTGAAGCTTTCTTT

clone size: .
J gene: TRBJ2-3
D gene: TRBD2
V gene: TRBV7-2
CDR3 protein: CASSLTSGGPDTQYF
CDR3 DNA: TGTGCCAGCAGCTTGACTAGCGGGGGGCCGGATACGCAGTATTTT

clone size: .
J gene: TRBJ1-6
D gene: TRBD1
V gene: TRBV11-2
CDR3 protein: CASSAYRGSNLPLHF
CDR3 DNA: TGTGCCAGCAGCGCGTACAGGGGGTCTAATTTACCCCTCCACTTT

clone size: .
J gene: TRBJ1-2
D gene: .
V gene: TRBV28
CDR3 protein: CASRENYGYTF
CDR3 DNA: TGTGCCAGCAGGGAGAACTATGGCTACACCTTC

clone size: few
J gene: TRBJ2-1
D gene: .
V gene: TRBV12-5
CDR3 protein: CASGLGGSYNEQFF
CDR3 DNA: TGTGCTAGTGGTCTAGGGGGCTCCTACAATGAGCAGTTCTTC

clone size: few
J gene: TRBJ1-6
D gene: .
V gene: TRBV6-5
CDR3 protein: CASSWAGMEYSPLHF
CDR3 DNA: TGTGCCAGCAGTTGGGCGGGGATGGAATATTCACCCCTCCACTTT

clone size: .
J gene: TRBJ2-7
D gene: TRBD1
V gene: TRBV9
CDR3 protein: CASSADRGPYEQYF
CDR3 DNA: TGTGCCAGCAGCGCGGACAGGGGCCCCTACGAGCAGTACTTC

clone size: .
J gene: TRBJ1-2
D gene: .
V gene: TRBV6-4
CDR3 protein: CASSAGLTYGYTF
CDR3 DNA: TGTGCCAGCAGTGCTGGACTGACCTATGGCTACACCTTC

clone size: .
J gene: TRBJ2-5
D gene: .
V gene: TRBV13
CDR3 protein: CASSLRYSGDQETQYF
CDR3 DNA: TGTGCCAGCAGCTTAAGGTACTCGGGTGACCAAGAGACCCAGTACTTC

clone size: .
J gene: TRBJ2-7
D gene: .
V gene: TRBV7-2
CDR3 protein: CASSLGDEQYF
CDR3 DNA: TGTGCCAGCAGCTTAGGAGACGAGCAGTACTTC

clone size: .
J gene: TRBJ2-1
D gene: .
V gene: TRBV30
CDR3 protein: CALGGTSYNEQFF
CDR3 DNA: TGTGCTCTCGGAGGGACCTCCTACAATGAGCAGTTCTTC

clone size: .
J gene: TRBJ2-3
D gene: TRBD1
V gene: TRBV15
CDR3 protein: CATSRGGQGRSQGTDTQYF
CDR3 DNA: TGTGCCACCAGCAGAGGGGGACAGGGGAGATCCCAGGGCACAGATACGCAGTATTTT

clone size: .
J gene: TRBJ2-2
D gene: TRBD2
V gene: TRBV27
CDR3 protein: CASRRLAGAQGGELFF
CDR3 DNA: TGTGCCAGCAGAAGACTAGCGGGGGCCCAAGGTGGGGAGCTGTTTTTT

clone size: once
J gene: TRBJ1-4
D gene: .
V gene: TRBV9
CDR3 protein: CASSVDRGTGEKLFF
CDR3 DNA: TGTGCCAGCAGCGTAGATCGGGGAACGGGTGAAAAACTGTTTTTT

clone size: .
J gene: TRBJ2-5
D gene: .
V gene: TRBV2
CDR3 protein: CASSELGHQSGTQYF
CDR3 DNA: TGTGCCAGCAGTGAACTAGGACACCAGTCAGGGACCCAGTACTTC